This T cell receptor (beta chain) appears in the sequencing data of a study of cytomegalovirus exposure and HLA in healthy donors (TCRdb year 2017). Background on the whole study: According to a later analysis, one platform produced both the roughly 130 validation repertoires and the 666 repertoires of the first cohort. High-throughput TCR immunosequencing, statistical association of individual TCRs with disease status, and machine learning were combined to predict cytomegalovirus infection status. The study was designed to test whether signatures of past pathogen exposure could be identified by cataloging public T cell receptors. Besides the first cohort of 550 to 750 subjects, a separate validation cohort made up of 90 to 150 different subjects was used. Paper-wide results and their limitations: A later analysis found that TCRs clustered in the first cohort also tended to co-occur in the 100 to 150 validation repertoires, with roughly 95% of cluster scores above 0. In both the original and validation cohorts, the classifier was reported to diagnose cytomegalovirus status with high specificity and sensitivity. According to the authors, the approach could potentially be generalized to other disease states and immunological phenotypes. In vitro tests confirmed that three of the cytomegalovirus-associated TCR beta chains recognize cytomegalovirus antigens. The study gave a list of roughly 150 TCR beta chains associated with cytomegalovirus. All 120 or so repertoires were used to score co-occurrence in the validation cohort in a later analysis, because that analysis had no HLA typing for the cohort. While some public TCRs were present in many individuals, most TCR sequences turned up only very rarely across donors.

The donors belonged to the validation cohort of approximately 130 subjects, which was separate from the roughly 700-subject first cohort. Counted from cysteine to phenylalanine, this CDR3 has 17 amino acids. CDR3 DNA only is kept here, 51 bases in frame from base 1. The germline V gene (reference sequence) yields LNHNV for CDR1 and YYDKDF for CDR2. V is trimmed back by 0 bases and J by 1 base, and the junction contains 8 bases that no gene match accounts for. The library came from the immunoSEQ multiplex PCR assay. Concerning the study's data processing: A statistical classification framework was built for diagnosing cytomegalovirus status from the catalog of TCR beta chain sequences. In TCRdb, the immuneACCESS table is reduced to in-frame sequences with V and J assigned. These tables do not hold every clone; where another copy was compared, an unresolved V gene accounts for under half, and the others remain unexplained. From that table come the V and J calls and clone size; the DNA was used to work out D and trimming. The sample has roughly 50,000 clones on record, 93% of them singletons. The leading ten clones occupy approximately 1.7% of the sample.

Points on this clone: Its recognized antigen is unknown. Per-nucleotide qualities are absent, and no much larger clonotype sits a single base away.

The source material was PBMCs. This receptor was taken from a woman in her late teens or twenties in good health and CMV-seropositive. In this chain, TRBV15 is recombined with TRBJ1-1, and 7 junction bases match TRBD1. The CDR3 region: CATSRDRDSLSNTEAFF. The sequence in DNA is TGTGCCACCAGCAGAGATCGGGACAGCCTGTCGAACACTGAAGCTTTCTTT.